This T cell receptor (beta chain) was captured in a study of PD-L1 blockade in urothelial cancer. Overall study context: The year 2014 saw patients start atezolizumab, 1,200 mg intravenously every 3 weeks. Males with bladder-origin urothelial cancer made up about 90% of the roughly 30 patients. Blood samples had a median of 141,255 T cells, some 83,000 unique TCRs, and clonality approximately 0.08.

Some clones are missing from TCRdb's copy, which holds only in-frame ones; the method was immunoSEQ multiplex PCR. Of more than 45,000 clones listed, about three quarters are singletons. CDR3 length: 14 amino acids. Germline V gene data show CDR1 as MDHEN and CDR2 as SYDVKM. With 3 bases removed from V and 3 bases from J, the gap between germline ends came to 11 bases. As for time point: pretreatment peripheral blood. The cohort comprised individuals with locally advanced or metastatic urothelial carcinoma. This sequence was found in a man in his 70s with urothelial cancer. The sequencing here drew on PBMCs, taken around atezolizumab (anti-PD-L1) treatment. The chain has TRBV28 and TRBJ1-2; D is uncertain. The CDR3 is CASSFRYRDYGYTF. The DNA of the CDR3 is TGTGCCAGCAGTTTTCGGTACCGCGACTATGGCTACACCTTC.